These 30 T cell receptor beta chains were sequenced from one sample in a study of Ad26.COV2.S vaccination and SARS-CoV-2 variants. The repertoire was sequenced with immunoSEQ multiplex PCR; TCRdb's copy has only in-frame clones and lacks some. Among approximately 340,000 clones listed, roughly 94% were seen once. The sequencing used peripheral blood, collected after recovery from COVID-19. Source of these receptors: a human donor who had recovered from COVID-19.

The chain joins TRBV5-1 to TRBJ2-5, with 9 bases matching TRBD2. Germline CDR1 and CDR2: SGHRS and YFSETQ. This CDR3 has 16 amino acids. V was clipped by 2 bases and J by 1 base; unmatched bases: 6. The CDR3 region is CASSLYSGGPQETQYF. The CDR3 bases are TGCGCCAGCAGCTTATATAGCGGGGGCCCCCAAGAGACCCAGTACTTC.

The rearrangement joins TRBV25-1 to TRBJ1-1; D gene uncertain. With 1 base removed from V and 2 bases from J, the gap between germline ends came to 8 bases. Germline V gene sequence: CDR1 MGHDK, CDR2 SYGVNS. This CDR3 comprises 14 residues. The CDR3 coding sequence is TGTGCCAGCAGTGAATTTGGGATAAACACTGAAGCTTTCTTT. It encodes CASSEFGINTEAFF.

This clone was observed a few times. CDR3 nucleotide sequence: TGTGCCAGTAGTTTTGGCGGGGGTGGAAACACCATATATTTT. This encodes CASSFGGGGNTIYF. This chain connects TRBV19 to TRBJ1-3; TRBD1 is a possible D gene (5 bases). Germline assignment: CDR1 LNHDA and CDR2 SQIVND (reference sequence). The V end lost 5 bases, the J end lost 3 bases, and 11 bases lay between the germline ends. CDR3 size: 14 residues.

V is TRBV9 and J is TRBJ1-2; D gene ambiguous. Per the germline V gene, CDR1 is SGDLS and CDR2 is YYNGEE. The CDR3 covers 12 residues. The ends were cut back, 3 bases at V and 7 bases at J, with 10 bases in the middle. The CDR3 nucleotides read TGTGCCAGCAGCGCAAGAGAATCTGGCTACACCTTC. This gives the protein CASSARESGYTF. The complete variable domain, with remaining parts taken from reference TRBV9 and TRBJ1-2, reads DSGVTQTPKHLITATGQRVTLRCSPRSGDLSVYWYQQSLDQGLQFLIQYYNGEERAKGNILERFSAQQFPDLHSELNLSSLELGDSALYFCASSARESGYTFGSGTRLTVV.

J is TRBJ1-2 and V is TRBV15; no clear D gene. Germline V gene data show CDR1 as LNHNV and CDR2 as YYDKDF (reference sequence). Trimming left V 1 base short and J 4 bases short, with 7 bases between. The CDR3 contains 13 residues. CDR3 in DNA: TGTGCCACCAGCAGAGGGGAGGGCTATGGCTACACCTTC. This gives the protein CATSRGEGYGYTF.

The chain carries TRBV6-5 and TRBJ1-2; D remains ambiguous. CDR3 length equals 13 residues. V lost 8 bases to trimming and J lost 2 bases, with 12 bases between them. CDR1 is MNHEY, CDR2 SVGAGI, per germline. CDR3: CASAANGNYGYTF. The CDR3 region has the DNA TGTGCCAGCGCGGCGAACGGGAACTATGGCTACACCTTC.

V gene TRBV4-1 combines with J gene TRBJ2-7; 9 bases align to TRBD2. The CDR3 consists of 16 residues. Unmatched junction bases numbered 12, after V lost 5 bases and J lost 4 bases. Germline-derived CDR1 and CDR2 are MGHRA and YSYEKL. As DNA, the CDR3 is TGCGCCAGCAGCAGTAACCGGGACGGACTAGCGTACGAGCAGTACTTC. It yields the protein CASSSNRDGLAYEQYF.

The V call is TRBV7-8, the J call TRBJ2-1; possible D gene TRBD2, 5 bases. The CDR3 is made up of 14 amino acids. CDR1 is SGHVS, CDR2 FQNEAQ, per germline. V lost 0 bases and J lost 5, with 8 bases in between. CDR3 sequence: CASSLAGRHNEQFF. The CDR3 DNA sequence: TGTGCCAGCAGCTTAGCGGGGAGACACAATGAGCAGTTCTTC.

This sequence joins TRBV19 and TRBJ1-2, with a tentative D call TRBD1 (5 bases). The CDR3 totals 14 residues. Trimming cost V 7 bases and J 0 bases, with 12 bases left between them. CDR1 and CDR2 (germline): LNHDA, SQIVND (reference sequence). The CDR3, as DNA: TGTGCCAGTAAGATAGCGACAGCTAACTATGGCTACACCTTC. Amino acid sequence: CASKIATANYGYTF.

J is TRBJ2-7 and V is TRBV18; possibly TRBD1 for D (5 bases). CDR3 length: 12 residues. CDR1 is KGHSH and CDR2 is LQKENI in the germline V gene. Trimming cost V 4 bases and J 4 bases, with 8 bases left between them. The CDR3 sequence: CASSQAGYEQYF. CDR3 nucleotide sequence: TGTGCCAGCTCACAAGCAGGGTACGAGCAGTACTTC.

Worth noting for this clone: At the DNA level, this CDR3 is encoded by other sequences in the same sample as well. The CDR3 DNA reads as TGCAGTGCTAGAGATTCTGGTGGCTACACCTTC. Its translation: CSARDSGGYTF. The chain joins TRBV20-1 to TRBJ1-2; the D is unclear. The CDR3 has 11 residues. Per the germline V gene, CDR1 is DFQATT and CDR2 is SNEGSKA (reference sequence). V lost 0 bases to trimming and J lost 7 bases, with 6 bases between them.

The V and J genes are TRBV10-1 and TRBJ2-7; TRBD2 aligns across 7 bases. V trimming: 2 bases; J trimming: 7 bases; junction bases outside the gene matches: 5. Per germline, CDR1 WNHNN and CDR2 SYGVQD (reference sequence). The CDR3 loop spans 13 amino acids. The CDR3 bases are TGCGCCAGCAGTGAGATCTTTAGCGGGGAGCAGTACTTC. The encoded protein is CASSEIFSGEQYF.

The chain employs TRBV6-4 and TRBJ2-2; no firm D call. V lost 2 bases and J lost 6, with 4 bases in between. Germline V gene data show CDR1 as MRHNA and CDR2 as SNTAGT. This CDR3 is built from 12 residues. DNA for the CDR3: TGTGCCAGCAGTGACCCCCCCGGGGAGCTGTTTTTT. Translated, it gives CASSDPPGELFF.

This clone was seen once. The chain links TRBV12-3 or TRBV12-4 to TRBJ1-1; possible D gene TRBD1, 6 bases. The V and J ends lost 7 bases and 8 bases respectively, with 11 bases between them. The CDR3 is 11 residues long. The CDR3 nucleotides are TGTGCCAGCATCAAACAGGGCGAAGCTTTCTTT. Translated: CASIKQGEAFF.

CDR3 DNA: TGTGCCAGCAGTAGTGGAATAGCACCGATTTCACCCCTCCACTTT. Its protein product is CASSSGIAPISPLHF. This chain links TRBV28 with TRBJ1-6; D gene unclear. Trimming took 5 bases from V and 9 from J, leaving 17 bases between them. CDR1 MDHEN and CDR2 SYDVKM come from the germline V gene. The CDR3 length is 15 residues.

V usage is TRBV7-2 and J usage is TRBJ2-5; weak D call: TRBD2 (6 bases). V lost 3 bases, J lost 1 base, and 12 bases lay in between. The CDR3 is made up of 15 amino acids. CDR1 and CDR2 from the germline V gene are SGHTA and FQGNSA. CDR3 DNA sequence: TGTGCCAGCAGCTTTAACGGCGGGGCCCAAGAGACCCAGTACTTC. It yields the protein CASSFNGGAQETQYF. Full variable domain (missing parts from reference TRBV7-2 and TRBJ2-5): GAGVSQSPSNKVTEKGKDVELRCDPISGHTALYWYRQSLGQGLEFLIYFQGNSAPDKSGLPSDRFSAERTGGSVSTLTIQRTQQEDSAVYLCASSFNGGAQETQYFGPGTRLLVL.

V and J are TRBV12-3 or TRBV12-4 and TRBJ1-1; D not certain. V was cut by 3 bases and J by 5 bases, with 10 bases left in between. The CDR3 is 13 residues long. The CDR3 DNA follows: TGTGCCAGCAGTTTTCCGGGTCATACTGAAGCTTTCTTT. The encoded protein is CASSFPGHTEAFF.

The chain employs TRBV25-1 and TRBJ1-5, with D unresolved. CDR1 MGHDK and CDR2 SYGVNS come from the germline V gene. The CDR3 consists of 14 residues. V lost 5 bases and J lost 0, with 8 bases in between. CDR3: CASSLGDSNQPQHF. The CDR3 DNA sequence: TGTGCCAGCAGTTTGGGAGATAGCAATCAGCCCCAGCATTTT.

The chain combines TRBV5-1 with TRBJ1-2; weak D call: TRBD1 (6 bases). The CDR3 length is 18 residues. Germline V gives CDR1 SGHRS, CDR2 YFSETQ. Trimming left V 4 bases short and J 2 bases short, with 24 bases between. CDR3 residues: CASSLGDDVGALNYGYTF. DNA for the CDR3: TGCGCCAGCAGCCTGGGGGATGATGTGGGGGCCCTCAACTATGGCTACACCTTC.

The chain uses TRBV2 and TRBJ1-4; D uncertain. The V end was cut by 6 bases, the J end by 5 bases, with 16 bases between. Germline CDR1 SNHLY, CDR2 FYNNEI. The CDR3 length is 15 residues. The CDR3 reads CASRISDGRNEKLFF. The CDR3 DNA reads TGTGCCAGCAGGATCTCGGACGGACGAAATGAAAAACTGTTTTTT.

The chain uses TRBV3-1 (or the pseudogene TRBV3-2) and TRBJ1-2; 7 bases align to TRBD1. Germline V gene lookup returns CDR1 LGHDT and CDR2 YNNKEL (reference sequence). V dropped 6 bases and J dropped 4; count of bases not matched to a gene: 11. This CDR3 contains 15 residues. The CDR3 DNA reads as TGTGCCAGCAGTTCCAGGGGGGTCCTGAGCTATGGCTACACCTTC. It codes for CASSSRGVLSYGYTF.

This clone was recorded once. The V and J genes are TRBV15 and TRBJ2-1; 7 nucleotides align to TRBD2. Looked up from germline, CDR1 is LNHNV and CDR2 is YYDKDF (reference sequence). This CDR3 comprises 15 residues. With 1 base clipped from V and 7 bases from J, the junction kept 7 bases outside the gene matches. CDR3 residues: CATSRAFWGGNEQFF. Here the CDR3 DNA reads TGTGCCACCAGCAGAGCTTTTTGGGGGGGGAATGAGCAGTTCTTC.

The V call is TRBV5-1, the J call TRBJ1-2; D is possibly TRBD1 (5 bases). The germline V and J ends were trimmed by 2 bases and 2 bases, with 13 bases remaining between them. The CDR3 is 15 amino acids. Per germline, CDR1 SGHRS and CDR2 YFSETQ. The chain's CDR3 is CASSFRDGLNYGYTF. CDR3 bases: TGCGCCAGCAGCTTCAGGGACGGGTTGAACTATGGCTACACCTTC.

The V gene is TRBV27, the J gene TRBJ2-3; the match to TRBD2 covers 9 bases. The CDR3 spans 16 residues. The J segment lost 2 bases and the V segment lost 7 bases, leaving 10 bases of the junction unmatched. Germline V gives CDR1 MNHEY, CDR2 SMNVEV (reference sequence). CDR3 in amino acids: CASIGLAGSYTDTQYF. CDR3 nucleotide sequence: TGTGCCAGCATTGGGCTAGCGGGGTCCTACACAGATACGCAGTATTTT.

J is TRBJ2-7 and V is TRBV20-1, with D perhaps assigned TRBD1 or TRBD2 (5 bases each). The CDR3 is 11 amino acids. CDR1 DFQATT and CDR2 SNEGSKA come from the germline V gene (reference sequence). The V gene lost 5 bases and the J gene lost 7 bases, with 12 bases spanning the gap. CDR3 residues: CSAPGTREQYF. The CDR3 nucleotides are TGCAGTGCTCCGGGGACGAGGGAGCAGTACTTC.

The V and J genes are TRBV11-2 and TRBJ1-1; no clear D gene. Germline-derived CDR1 and CDR2 are SGHAT and FQNNGV. The ends were cut back, 3 bases at V and 5 bases at J, with 10 bases in the middle. This CDR3 has 13 amino acids. This chain's CDR3 is CASSLGKRTEAFF. DNA for the CDR3: TGTGCCAGCAGCTTGGGTAAGAGAACTGAAGCTTTCTTT.

The V gene is TRBV7-2, the J gene TRBJ1-3; D is possibly TRBD1 (5 bases). The CDR3 is 16 residues long. The V gene lost 4 bases and the J gene lost 2 bases, with 15 bases spanning the gap. Germline lookup yields CDR1 SGHTA and CDR2 FQGNSA. The DNA for the CDR3 is TGTGCCAGCAGCTCCTCTGGGGGGAGAACTGGAAACACCATATATTTT. Its translation is CASSSSGGRTGNTIYF.

V is TRBV5-4 and J is TRBJ1-4; tentative D call: TRBD1 (6 bases). Trimming stripped 1 base from V and 6 bases from J, with 10 bases between. Germline lookup yields CDR1 SGHNT and CDR2 YYREEE (reference sequence). The CDR3 runs to 14 residues. Here the CDR3 reads CASSLQGSDEKLFF. The CDR3 DNA reads TGTGCCAGCAGCTTGCAGGGGTCGGATGAAAAACTGTTTTTT.

This chain connects TRBV7-3 to TRBJ2-1; 8 nucleotides align to TRBD2. Losses at the gene ends were 5 bases for V and 7 bases for J; bases not matched to a gene: 10. Germline lookup yields CDR1 SGHTA and CDR2 FQGTGA. This CDR3 contains 15 residues. Here the CDR3 reads CASSPLGGGSNEQFF. CDR3 bases: TGTGCCAGCAGCCCCCTCGGGGGGGGCTCTAATGAGCAGTTCTTC.

The V gene is TRBV7-2, the J gene TRBJ2-3; D is uncertain. This CDR3 has 12 amino acids. Trimming removed 2 bases from V and 7 bases from J, with 7 bases in between. Per germline, CDR1 SGHTA and CDR2 FQGNSA. The CDR3 is CASSLSPNTQYF. As DNA, the CDR3 is TGTGCCAGCAGCTTATCGCCCAATACGCAGTATTTT.